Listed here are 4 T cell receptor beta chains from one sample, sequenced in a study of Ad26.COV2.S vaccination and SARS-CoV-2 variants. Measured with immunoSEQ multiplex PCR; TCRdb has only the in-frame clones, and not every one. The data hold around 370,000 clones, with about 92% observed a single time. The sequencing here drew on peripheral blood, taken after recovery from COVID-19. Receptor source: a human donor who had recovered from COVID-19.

The CDR3 spells CASSQDEGYAGELFF. The DNA of the CDR3 is TGCGCCAGCAGCCAAGATGAGGGGTATGCCGGGGAGCTGTTTTTT. The rearrangement uses TRBV4-1 and TRBJ2-2, with D perhaps matching TRBD1 or TRBD2 (5 bases each). This CDR3 spans 15 amino acids. V was shortened by 0 bases and J by 6 bases, with 11 bases between the two germline ends. CDR1 and CDR2 (germline): MGHRA, YSYEKL.

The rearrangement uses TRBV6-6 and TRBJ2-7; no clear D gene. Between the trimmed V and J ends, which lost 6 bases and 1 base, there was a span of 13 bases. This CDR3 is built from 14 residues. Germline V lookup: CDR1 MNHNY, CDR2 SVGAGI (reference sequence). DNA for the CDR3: TGTGCCAGCAGCAATGGTCGACCGTCCTACGAGCAGTACTTC. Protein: CASSNGRPSYEQYF.

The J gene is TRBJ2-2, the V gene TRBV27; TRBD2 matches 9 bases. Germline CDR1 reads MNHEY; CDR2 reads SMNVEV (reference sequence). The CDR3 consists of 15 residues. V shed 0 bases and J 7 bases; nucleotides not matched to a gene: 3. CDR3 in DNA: TGTGCCAGCAGTTTATCTGGCGGGGGGGTCGGGGAGCTGTTTTTT. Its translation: CASSLSGGGVGELFF.

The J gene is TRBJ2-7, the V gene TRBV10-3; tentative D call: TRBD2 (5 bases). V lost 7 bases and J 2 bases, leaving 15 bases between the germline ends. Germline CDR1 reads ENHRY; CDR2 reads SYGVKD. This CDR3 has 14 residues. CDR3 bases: TGTGCCATCACCGCGGGCAGGTCGCCCTACGAGCAGTACTTC. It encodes CAITAGRSPYEQYF.